The present T cell receptor beta chain was sequenced within a study of beta chain features in type 1 diabetes. Background on the study: On cell yields, gender and age, patients and healthy donors were similar. Study outcomes and limitations: Shortening that was moderate but significant affected the TCRB CDR3s of Type 1 diabetes patients in all four CD4+ subsets. Patients and controls would share equally any PCR tilt toward shorter templates. A definitive answer on HLA type influencing TCRB rearrangement was not reached here. In comparison with healthy donors, patients had naive, central memory and Treg TCRB repertoires that appeared more similar.

Reverse transcription of all isolated RNA meant that expressed TCRB transcripts were sequenced. Using immunoSEQ multiplex PCR, the repertoire was profiled, and TCRdb retains in-frame clones only, with some absent. This sample carries 500,000 to 800,000 clones, around an eighth of them seen once, and the ten largest clones take around 0.12%. This clone appeared a few times. Its matching antigen is unknown. V dropped 4 bases and J dropped 4; count of bases not matched to a gene: 8. Looked up from germline, CDR1 is SEHNR and CDR2 is FQNEAQ (reference sequence). This CDR3 has 15 residues. The sample taken for sequencing was naive CD4+ T cells from blood. The source is a man aged 30 to 45 with type 1 diabetes. The chain has TRBV7-9 and TRBJ2-3, with 7 bases identical to TRBD1. The chain's CDR3 is CASSSTGENADTQYF. The DNA of the CDR3 is TGTGCCAGCAGCTCAACAGGGGAAAACGCAGATACGCAGTATTTT.